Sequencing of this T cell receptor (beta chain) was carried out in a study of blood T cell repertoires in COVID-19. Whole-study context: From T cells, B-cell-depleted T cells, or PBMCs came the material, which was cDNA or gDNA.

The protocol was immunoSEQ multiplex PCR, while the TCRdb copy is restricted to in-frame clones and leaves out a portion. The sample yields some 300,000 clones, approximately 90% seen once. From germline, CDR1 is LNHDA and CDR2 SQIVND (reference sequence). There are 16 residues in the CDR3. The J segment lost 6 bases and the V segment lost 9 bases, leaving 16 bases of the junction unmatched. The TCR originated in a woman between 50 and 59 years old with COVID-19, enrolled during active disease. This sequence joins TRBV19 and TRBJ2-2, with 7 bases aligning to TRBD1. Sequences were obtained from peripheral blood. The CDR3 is CASETGSSGKAGELFF. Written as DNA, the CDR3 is TGTGCCAGCGAGACAGGGTCGTCGGGGAAGGCCGGGGAGCTGTTTTTT.